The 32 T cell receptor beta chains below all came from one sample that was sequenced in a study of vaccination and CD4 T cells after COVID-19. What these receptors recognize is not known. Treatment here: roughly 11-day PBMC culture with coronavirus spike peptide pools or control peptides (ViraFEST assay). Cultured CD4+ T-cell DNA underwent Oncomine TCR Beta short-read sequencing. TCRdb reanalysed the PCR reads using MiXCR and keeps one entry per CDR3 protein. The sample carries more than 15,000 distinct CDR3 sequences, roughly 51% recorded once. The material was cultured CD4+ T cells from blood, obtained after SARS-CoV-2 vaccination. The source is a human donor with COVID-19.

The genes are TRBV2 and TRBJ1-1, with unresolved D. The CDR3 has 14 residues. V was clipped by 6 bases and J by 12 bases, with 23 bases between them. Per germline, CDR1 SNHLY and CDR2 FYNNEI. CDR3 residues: CASREPYTGLRPFF. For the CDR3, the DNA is TGTGCCAGCAGAGAGCCCTACACGGGTCTGCGTCCTTTCTTT.

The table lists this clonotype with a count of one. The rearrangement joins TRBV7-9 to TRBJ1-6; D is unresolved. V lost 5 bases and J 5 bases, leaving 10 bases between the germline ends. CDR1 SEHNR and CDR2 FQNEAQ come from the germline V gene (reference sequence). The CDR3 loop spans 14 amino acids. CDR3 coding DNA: TGTGCCAGCAGCCTCCGGCCGGATAATTCACCCCTCCACTTT. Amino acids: CASSLRPDNSPLHF.

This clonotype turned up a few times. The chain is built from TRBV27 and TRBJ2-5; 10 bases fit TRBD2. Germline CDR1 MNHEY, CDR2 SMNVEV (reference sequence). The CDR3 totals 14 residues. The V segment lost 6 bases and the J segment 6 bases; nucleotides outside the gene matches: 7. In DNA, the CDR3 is TGTGCCAGCAGACAGCGGGGGGGTCGCAAGACCCAGTACTTC. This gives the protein CASRQRGGRKTQYF.

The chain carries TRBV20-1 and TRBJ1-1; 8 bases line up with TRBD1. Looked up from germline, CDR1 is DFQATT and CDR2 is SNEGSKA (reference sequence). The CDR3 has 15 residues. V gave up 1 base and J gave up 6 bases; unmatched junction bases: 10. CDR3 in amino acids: CSARVPGQGTAEAFF. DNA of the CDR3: TGCAGTGCTAGAGTCCCAGGACAGGGAACCGCTGAAGCTTTCTTT.

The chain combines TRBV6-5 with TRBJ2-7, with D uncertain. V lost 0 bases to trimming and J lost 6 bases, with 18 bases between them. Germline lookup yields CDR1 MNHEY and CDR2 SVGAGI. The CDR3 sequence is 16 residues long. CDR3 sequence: CASSYSSTDILGEQYF. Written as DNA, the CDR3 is TGTGCCAGCAGTTACTCGAGTACAGATATTTTGGGCGAGCAGTACTTC.

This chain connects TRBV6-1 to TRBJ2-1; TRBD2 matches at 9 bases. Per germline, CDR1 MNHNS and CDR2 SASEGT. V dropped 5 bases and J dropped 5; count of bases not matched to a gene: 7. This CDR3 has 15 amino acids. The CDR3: CASSKPSGANNEQFF. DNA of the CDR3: TGTGCCAGCAGTAAACCTAGCGGGGCTAACAATGAGCAGTTCTTC.

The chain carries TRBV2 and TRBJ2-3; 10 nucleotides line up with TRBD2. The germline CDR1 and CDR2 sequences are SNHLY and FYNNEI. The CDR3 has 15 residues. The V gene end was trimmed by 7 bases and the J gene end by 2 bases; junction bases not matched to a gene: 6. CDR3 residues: CASTVSGGNTDTQYF. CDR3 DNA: TGTGCCAGCACCGTTAGCGGGGGGAACACAGATACGCAGTATTTT.

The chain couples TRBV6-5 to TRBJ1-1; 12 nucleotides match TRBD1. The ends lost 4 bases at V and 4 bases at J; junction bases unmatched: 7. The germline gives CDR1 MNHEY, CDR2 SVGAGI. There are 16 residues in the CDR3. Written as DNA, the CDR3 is TGTGCCAGCAGTTTTCCGGGACAGGGGGCGAGCACTGAAGCTTTCTTT. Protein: CASSFPGQGASTEAFF.

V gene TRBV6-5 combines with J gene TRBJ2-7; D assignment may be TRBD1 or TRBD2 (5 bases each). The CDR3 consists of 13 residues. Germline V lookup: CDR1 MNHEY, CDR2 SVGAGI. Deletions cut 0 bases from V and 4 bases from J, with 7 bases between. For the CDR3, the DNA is TGTGCCAGCAGTTACTCGTGGGGGTACGAGCAGTACTTC. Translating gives CASSYSWGYEQYF.

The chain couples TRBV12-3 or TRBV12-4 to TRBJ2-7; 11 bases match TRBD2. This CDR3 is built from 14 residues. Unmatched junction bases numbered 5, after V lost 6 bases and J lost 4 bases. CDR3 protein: CASRPSGGFYEQYF. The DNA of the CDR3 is TGTGCCAGCAGACCTAGCGGGGGGTTTTACGAGCAGTACTTC.

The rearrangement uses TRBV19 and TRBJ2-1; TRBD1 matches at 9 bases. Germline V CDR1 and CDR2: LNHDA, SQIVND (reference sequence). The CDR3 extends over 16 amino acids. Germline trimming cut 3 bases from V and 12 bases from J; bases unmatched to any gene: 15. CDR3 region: CASSIPTQSTGGAQFF. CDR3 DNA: TGTGCCAGTAGTATCCCCACTCAATCGACAGGGGGGGCGCAGTTCTTC.

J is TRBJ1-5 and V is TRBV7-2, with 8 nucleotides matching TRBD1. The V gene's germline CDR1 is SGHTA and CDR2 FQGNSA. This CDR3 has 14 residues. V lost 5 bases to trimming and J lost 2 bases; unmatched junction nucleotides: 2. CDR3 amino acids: CASSRGQGNQPQHF. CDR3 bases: TGTGCCAGCAGCCGGGGACAGGGCAATCAGCCCCAGCATTTT. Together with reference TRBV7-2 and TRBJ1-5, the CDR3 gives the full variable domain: GAGVSQSPSNKVTEKGKDVELRCDPISGHTALYWYRQSLGQGLEFLIYFQGNSAPDKSGLPSDRFSAERTGGSVSTLTIQRTQQEDSAVYLCASSRGQGNQPQHFGDGTRLSIL.

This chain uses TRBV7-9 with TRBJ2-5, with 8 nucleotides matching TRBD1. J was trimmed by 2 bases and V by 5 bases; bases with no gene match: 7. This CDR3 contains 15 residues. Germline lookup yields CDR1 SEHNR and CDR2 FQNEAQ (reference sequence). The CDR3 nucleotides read TGTGCCAGCAGCCTCAGACAGGGGAGGCAAGAGACCCAGTACTTC. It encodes CASSLRQGRQETQYF.

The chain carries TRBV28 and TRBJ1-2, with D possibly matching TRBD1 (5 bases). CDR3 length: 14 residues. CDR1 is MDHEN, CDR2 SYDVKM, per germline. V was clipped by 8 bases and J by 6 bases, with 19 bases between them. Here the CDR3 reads CASDSGLAGDGYTF. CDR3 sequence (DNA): TGTGCCAGCGACTCGGGCCTTGCGGGGGATGGCTACACCTTC.

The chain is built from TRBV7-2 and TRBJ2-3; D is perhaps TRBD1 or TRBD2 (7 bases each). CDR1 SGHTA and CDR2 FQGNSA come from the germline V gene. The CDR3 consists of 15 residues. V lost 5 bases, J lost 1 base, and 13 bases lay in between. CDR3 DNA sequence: TGTGCCAGCAGCCCCAGGGGGGGCGGCACAGATACGCAGTATTTT. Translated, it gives CASSPRGGGTDTQYF.

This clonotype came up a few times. CDR3 sequence reads: CASSAPGGAKNIQYF. CDR3 in DNA: TGTGCCAGCAGTGCTCCGGGGGGGGCCAAAAACATTCAGTACTTC. The rearrangement uses TRBV25-1 and TRBJ2-4; 8 nucleotides match TRBD2. In germline, CDR1 is MGHDK, CDR2 SYGVNS. CDR3 size: 15 residues. V trimming: 4 bases; J trimming: 1 base; junction bases outside the gene matches: 3.

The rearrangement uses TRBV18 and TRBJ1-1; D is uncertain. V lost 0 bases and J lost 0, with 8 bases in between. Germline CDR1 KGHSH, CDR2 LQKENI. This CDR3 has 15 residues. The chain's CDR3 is CASSPPRQMNTEAFF. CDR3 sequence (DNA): TGTGCCAGCTCACCACCTCGTCAGATGAACACTGAAGCTTTCTTT.

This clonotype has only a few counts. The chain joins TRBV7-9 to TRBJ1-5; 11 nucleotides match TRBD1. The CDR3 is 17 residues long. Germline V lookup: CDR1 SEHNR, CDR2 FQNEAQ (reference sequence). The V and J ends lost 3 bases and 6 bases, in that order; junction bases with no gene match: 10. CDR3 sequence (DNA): TGTGCCAGCAGCTTGGGAGGGTCCGGGACAGGGGGTCAGCCCCAGCATTTT. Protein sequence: CASSLGGSGTGGQPQHF.

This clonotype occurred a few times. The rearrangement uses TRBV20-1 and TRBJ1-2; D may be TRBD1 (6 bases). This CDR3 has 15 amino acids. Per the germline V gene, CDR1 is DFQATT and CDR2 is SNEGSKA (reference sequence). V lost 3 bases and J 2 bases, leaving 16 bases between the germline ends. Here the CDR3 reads CSASGPTGSNYGYTF. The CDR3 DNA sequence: TGCAGTGCTAGTGGCCCAACAGGGTCCAACTATGGCTACACCTTC.

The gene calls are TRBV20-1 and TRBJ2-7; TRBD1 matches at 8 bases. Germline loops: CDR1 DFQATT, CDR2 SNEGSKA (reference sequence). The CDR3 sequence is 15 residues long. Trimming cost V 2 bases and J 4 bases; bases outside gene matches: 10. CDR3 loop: CSARPPRTGWYEQYF. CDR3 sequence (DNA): TGCAGTGCTAGACCTCCCCGGACAGGGTGGTACGAGCAGTACTTC.

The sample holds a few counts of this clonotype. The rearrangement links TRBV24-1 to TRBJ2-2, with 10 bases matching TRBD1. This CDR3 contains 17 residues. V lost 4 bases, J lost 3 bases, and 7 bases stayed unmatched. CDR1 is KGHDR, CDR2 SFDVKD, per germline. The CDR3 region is CATSEVVGTGDTGELFF. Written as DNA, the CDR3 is TGTGCCACCAGTGAGGTCGTGGGGACAGGGGACACCGGGGAGCTGTTTTTT.

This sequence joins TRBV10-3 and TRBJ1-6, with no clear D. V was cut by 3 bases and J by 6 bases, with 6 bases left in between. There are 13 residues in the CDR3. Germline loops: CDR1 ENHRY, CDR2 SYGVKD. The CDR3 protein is CAISEASNSPLHF. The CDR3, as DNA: TGTGCCATCAGTGAAGCCTCTAATTCACCCCTCCACTTT.

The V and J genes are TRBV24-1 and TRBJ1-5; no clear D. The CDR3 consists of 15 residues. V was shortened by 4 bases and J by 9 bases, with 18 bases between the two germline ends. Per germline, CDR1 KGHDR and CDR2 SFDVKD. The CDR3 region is CATSDSQLAGGPQHF. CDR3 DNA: TGTGCCACCAGTGACAGCCAATTGGCTGGCGGGCCCCAGCATTTT.

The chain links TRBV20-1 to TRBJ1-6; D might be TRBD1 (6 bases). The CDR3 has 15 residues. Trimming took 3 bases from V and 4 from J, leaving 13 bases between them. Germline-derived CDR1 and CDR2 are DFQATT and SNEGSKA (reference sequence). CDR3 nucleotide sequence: TGCAGTGCTAGGATTTTGGACAGATATAATTCACCCCTCCACTTT. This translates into CSARILDRYNSPLHF.

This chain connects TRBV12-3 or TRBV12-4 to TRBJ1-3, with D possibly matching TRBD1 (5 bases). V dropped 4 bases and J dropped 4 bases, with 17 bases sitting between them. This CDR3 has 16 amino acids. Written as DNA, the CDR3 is TGTGCCAGCAGTTCGCGGGGCCGGTCGGCAGGAAACACCATATATTTT. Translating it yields CASSSRGRSAGNTIYF.

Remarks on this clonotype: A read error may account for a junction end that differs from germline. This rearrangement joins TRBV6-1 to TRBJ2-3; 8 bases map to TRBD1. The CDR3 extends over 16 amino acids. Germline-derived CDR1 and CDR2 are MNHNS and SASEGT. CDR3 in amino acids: CASSEALGQGAATQYF. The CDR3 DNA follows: TGTGCCAGCAGCGAAGCTCTGGGGCAGGGGGCCGCTACGCAGTATTTT.

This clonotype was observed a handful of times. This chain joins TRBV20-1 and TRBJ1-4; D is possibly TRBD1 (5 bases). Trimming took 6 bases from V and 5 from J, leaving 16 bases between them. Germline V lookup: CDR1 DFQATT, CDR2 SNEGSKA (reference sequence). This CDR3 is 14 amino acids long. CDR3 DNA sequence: TGCAGTGCCACCCAGTACAGGACAAATGAAAAACTGTTTTTT. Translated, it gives CSATQYRTNEKLFF.

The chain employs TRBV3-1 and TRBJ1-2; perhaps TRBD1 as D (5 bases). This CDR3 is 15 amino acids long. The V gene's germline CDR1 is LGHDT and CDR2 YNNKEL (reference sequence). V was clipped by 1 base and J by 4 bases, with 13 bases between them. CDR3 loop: CASSQGGQGGYGYTF. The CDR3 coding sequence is TGTGCCAGCAGCCAAGGGGGCCAGGGTGGCTATGGCTACACCTTC.

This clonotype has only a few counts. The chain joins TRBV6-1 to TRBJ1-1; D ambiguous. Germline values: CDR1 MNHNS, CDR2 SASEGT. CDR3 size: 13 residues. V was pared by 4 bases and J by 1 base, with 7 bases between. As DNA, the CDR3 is TGTGCCAGCAGTGCTCAGGAGAACACTGAAGCTTTCTTT. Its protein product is CASSAQENTEAFF.

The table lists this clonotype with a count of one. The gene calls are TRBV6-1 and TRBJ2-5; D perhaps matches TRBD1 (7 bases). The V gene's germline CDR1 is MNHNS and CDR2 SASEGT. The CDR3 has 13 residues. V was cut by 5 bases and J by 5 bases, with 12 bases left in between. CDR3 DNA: TGTGCCAGCAGTAAACAGGGGAGGGAGACCCAGTACTTC. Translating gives CASSKQGRETQYF.

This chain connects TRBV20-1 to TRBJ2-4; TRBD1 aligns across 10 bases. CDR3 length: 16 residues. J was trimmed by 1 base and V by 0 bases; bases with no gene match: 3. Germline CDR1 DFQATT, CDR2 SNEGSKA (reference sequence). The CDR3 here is CSARDSGQGAKNIQYF. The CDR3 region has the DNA TGCAGTGCTAGAGATTCGGGACAGGGGGCCAAAAACATTCAGTACTTC.

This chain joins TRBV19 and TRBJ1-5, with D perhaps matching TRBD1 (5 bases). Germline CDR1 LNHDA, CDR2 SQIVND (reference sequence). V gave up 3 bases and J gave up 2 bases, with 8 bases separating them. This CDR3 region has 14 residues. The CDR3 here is CASSIRVGNQPQHF. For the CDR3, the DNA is TGTGCCAGTAGTATCAGGGTCGGCAATCAGCCCCAGCATTTT. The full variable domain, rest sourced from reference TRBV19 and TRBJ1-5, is DGGITQSPKYLFRKEGQNVTLSCEQNLNHDAMYWYRQDPGQGLRLIYYSQIVNDFQKGDIAEGYSVSREKKESFPLTVTSAQKNPTAFYLCASSIRVGNQPQHFGDGTRLSIL.